The 8 T cell receptor beta chains presented below share a single source sample, sequenced in a study of blood T cell repertoires in COVID-19. Here immunoSEQ multiplex PCR was the method, and the copy in TCRdb shows in-frame clones only, minus some. This sample has some 190,000 clones, with approximately 88% found just once. Sample: PBMCs or T cells enriched from blood (not recorded which). The origin of the receptors is a woman in her thirties who had recovered from COVID-19.

This clone has just a few counts. V usage is TRBV2 and J usage is TRBJ2-3; maybe TRBD2 (6 bases). Deletions cut 2 bases from V and 9 bases from J, with 15 bases between. The germline CDR1 and CDR2 sequences are SNHLY and FYNNEI. The CDR3 consists of 14 residues. The CDR3 DNA sequence: TGTGCCAGCAGTGAACTCGGGGGTTTAGGAACGCAGTATTTT. It codes for CASSELGGLGTQYF. The full variable domain, completed using reference TRBV2 and TRBJ2-3, is EPEVTQTPSHQVTQMGQEVILRCVPISNHLYFYWYRQILGQKVEFLVSFYNNEISEKSEIFDDQFSVERPDGSNFTLKIRSTKLEDSAMYFCASSELGGLGTQYFGPGTRLTVL.

This chain joins TRBV6-5 and TRBJ2-4; D gene ambiguous. Trimming removed 9 bases at V and 0 bases at J, with 12 bases between. Germline-derived CDR1 and CDR2 are MNHEY and SVGAGI. The CDR3 runs to 14 residues. The CDR3 DNA reads TGTGCCAGTCGGCAGGTCCTAGCCAAAAACATTCAGTACTTC. This encodes CASRQVLAKNIQYF.

This clone came up a few times. V is TRBV6-2 or TRBV6-3 and J is TRBJ2-3, with TRBD2 matching over 7 bases. Germline V lookup: CDR1 MNHEY, CDR2 SVGEGT. V trimming: 2 bases; J trimming: 6 bases; junction bases outside the gene matches: 14. The CDR3 spans 17 residues. Here the CDR3 reads CASSYGLVAGPGDTQYF. DNA of the CDR3: TGTGCCAGCAGTTACGGCCTCGTAGCGGGTCCGGGGGATACGCAGTATTTT.

The rearrangement joins TRBV5-1 to TRBJ2-1; D is perhaps TRBD2 (7 bases). Trimming removed 2 bases at V and 5 bases at J, with 17 bases between. This CDR3 has 16 residues. The V gene's germline CDR1 is SGHRS and CDR2 YFSETQ. This chain's CDR3 is CASSFLGGGQNNEQFF. DNA for the CDR3: TGCGCCAGCAGCTTCCTCGGCGGGGGACAAAACAATGAGCAGTTCTTC.

Comment on this clone: The junction departs from the called germline gene at one end, perhaps through a read error. This chain's CDR3 is CSAPTGGSFNEQFF. The CDR3, as DNA: TGCAGCGCACCCACAGGGGGATCCTTCAATGAGCAGTTCTTC. The V gene is TRBV29-1, the J gene TRBJ2-1, with 8 bases matching TRBD1. CDR1 and CDR2 from the germline V gene are SQVTM and ANQGSEA. The length of the CDR3 is 14 residues.

The V gene is TRBV3-1 (or the pseudogene TRBV3-2), the J gene TRBJ1-6; D may be TRBD1 (6 bases). The germline gives CDR1 LGHDT, CDR2 YNNKEL (reference sequence). The CDR3 sequence is 16 residues long. Trimming removed 1 base from V and 9 bases from J, with 16 bases in between. In nucleotides, the CDR3 is TGTGCCAGCAGCCAAGGGGGGCAGATCACAACTTCACCCCTCCACTTT. It yields the protein CASSQGGQITTSPLHF.

The rearrangement uses TRBV9 and TRBJ2-3; 10 bases agree with TRBD2. CDR3 size: 16 residues. Germline trimming cut 0 bases from V and 5 bases from J; bases unmatched to any gene: 6. Germline CDR1 is SGDLS and CDR2 is YYNGEE. DNA for the CDR3: TGTGCCAGCAGCGTAGCGAGCGGGAGGGCCATAGATACGCAGTATTTT. It encodes CASSVASGRAIDTQYF.

This clone was counted between two and nine times. This chain uses TRBV29-1 with TRBJ1-2, with D uncertain. Deletions cut 0 bases from V and 8 bases from J, with 16 bases between. Per the germline V gene, CDR1 is SQVTM and CDR2 is ANQGSEA. This CDR3 is 14 amino acids long. The CDR3 protein is CSVEEFNEGSGYTF. CDR3 DNA: TGCAGCGTTGAAGAGTTCAATGAGGGCAGCGGCTACACCTTC.